The 28 T cell receptor beta chains given below trace back to one sample, sequenced in a study of blood T cell repertoires in COVID-19. The method was immunoSEQ multiplex PCR; TCRdb's version includes in-frame clones alone and lacks a portion of them. The repertoire consists of over 100,000 clones, with roughly 82% occurring once and the leading ten covering 3.5% to 5.5%. The sequencing sample was made of peripheral blood. The source of these receptors is a human donor in a cohort sampled during active COVID-19.

The DNA for the CDR3 is TGCGCCAGCAGCCAAGCCGCGGGGGACTACAATGAGCAGTTCTTC. This sequence encodes CASSQAAGDYNEQFF. The chain employs TRBV4-1 and TRBJ2-1; 7 bases fit TRBD2. In germline, CDR1 is MGHRA, CDR2 YSYEKL. CDR3 size: 15 residues. Unmatched junction bases numbered 3, after V lost 1 base and J lost 3 bases.

The chain links TRBV5-4 to TRBJ2-7; D uncertain. The CDR3 extends over 15 amino acids. Trimming left V 0 bases short and J 4 bases short, with 14 bases between. Germline CDR1 reads SGHNT; CDR2 reads YYREEE (reference sequence). The CDR3 loop is CASSLGTNSLYEQYF. Written as DNA, the CDR3 is TGTGCCAGCAGCTTGGGTACGAACAGCCTATACGAGCAGTACTTC.

The V call is TRBV5-5, the J call TRBJ1-1, with D maybe TRBD1 (5 bases). The V end was cut by 1 base, the J end by 4 bases, with 17 bases between. There are 16 residues in the CDR3. Germline CDR1 and CDR2: SGHKS and YYEKEE (reference sequence). For the CDR3, the DNA is TGTGCCAGCAGCTTGCAGGGTGCGGTAGTAGGCACTGAAGCTTTCTTT. It yields the protein CASSLQGAVVGTEAFF.

This rearrangement joins TRBV9 to TRBJ2-3; 10 nucleotides match TRBD1. The V gene end was trimmed by 0 bases and the J gene end by 4 bases; junction bases not matched to a gene: 2. In germline, CDR1 is SGDLS, CDR2 YYNGEE. The CDR3 length is 15 residues. Written as DNA, the CDR3 is TGTGCCAGCAGCGTAGAGACAGGGGGCCCAGATACGCAGTATTTT. Protein sequence: CASSVETGGPDTQYF.

This clone was detected only once. V and J are TRBV7-9 and TRBJ1-2, with D possibly TRBD1 on 6 matching bases. Trimming shortened V by 3 bases and J by 7 bases, and 12 bases separated the two germline ends. Germline-derived CDR1 and CDR2 are SEHNR and FQNEAQ (reference sequence). This CDR3 is 13 amino acids long. As DNA, the CDR3 is TGTGCCAGCAGCTTGGAAAGGGACACTGGCTACACCTTC. Translated, it gives CASSLERDTGYTF.

The rearrangement links TRBV11-2 to TRBJ1-2; D uncertain. Germline CDR1 and CDR2: SGHAT and FQNNGV. The CDR3 sequence is 15 residues long. Trimming removed 4 bases from V and 2 bases from J, with 14 bases in between. CDR3 loop: CASSWFLDWNYGYTF. The DNA of the CDR3 is TGTGCCAGCAGCTGGTTCCTGGACTGGAACTATGGCTACACCTTC. The entire variable domain, with the rest obtained from reference TRBV11-2 and TRBJ1-2, is as follows: EAGVAQSPRYKIIEKRQSVAFWCNPISGHATLYWYQQILGQGPKLLIQFQNNGVVDDSQLPKDRFSAERLKGVDSTLKIQPAKLEDSAVYLCASSWFLDWNYGYTFGSGTRLTVV.

This sequence joins TRBV10-1 and TRBJ1-2; TRBD1 is a possible D gene (5 bases). CDR1 and CDR2 from the germline V gene are WNHNN and SYGVQD (reference sequence). The V gene lost 0 bases and the J gene lost 5 bases, with 22 bases spanning the gap. This CDR3 has 18 residues. CDR3 nucleotides: TGCGCCAGCAGTGAGTCTAGAGTCGTCACTTGGGGCTTGTATGGCTACACCTTC. Translation: CASSESRVVTWGLYGYTF.

The V and J genes are TRBV5-6 and TRBJ2-7, with TRBD1 as a possible D gene (6 bases). The CDR3 has 14 amino acids. Germline V lookup: CDR1 SGHDT, CDR2 YYEEEE. Trimming took 8 bases from V and 1 from J, leaving 16 bases between them. The DNA for the CDR3 is TGTGCCAGTACCTACAGGGAAGGATCCTACGAGCAGTACTTC. It codes for CASTYREGSYEQYF.

This sequence joins TRBV24-1 and TRBJ2-3; 13 nucleotides agree with TRBD2. With V trimmed by 3 bases and J by 2 bases, 16 bases remained unmatched. The germline V gene has CDR1 KGHDR and CDR2 SFDVKD. This CDR3 region has 21 residues. CDR3 residues: CATSDPGLAGALGGLTDTQYF. CDR3 nucleotide sequence: TGTGCCACCAGTGATCCTGGACTAGCGGGGGCCCTGGGGGGTCTCACAGATACGCAGTATTTT.

The chain carries TRBV11-3 and TRBJ2-3; D not certain. Germline V lookup: CDR1 SGHNT, CDR2 YENEEA. This CDR3 is 13 amino acids long. With 1 base removed from V and 3 bases from J, the gap between germline ends came to 5 bases. CDR3 in DNA: TGTGCCAGCAGCTTAGTTCGGACAGATACGCAGTATTTT. This sequence encodes CASSLVRTDTQYF.

Here the CDR3 DNA reads TGTGCCAGCAGTTCCTCCGGGACAGGGTTCTACGAGCAGTACTTC. Protein product: CASSSSGTGFYEQYF. The chain carries TRBV7-2 and TRBJ2-7; TRBD1 agrees at 9 bases. The CDR3 runs to 15 residues. Trimming cost V 6 bases and J 3 bases; bases outside gene matches: 9. Germline V gives CDR1 SGHTA, CDR2 FQGNSA.

The chain is built from TRBV7-6 and TRBJ1-6; D gene ambiguous. CDR1 and CDR2 from the germline V gene are SGHVS and FNYEAQ. Trimming cost V 1 base and J 0 bases, with 7 bases left between them. CDR3 size: 16 residues. The CDR3 DNA sequence: TGTGCCAGCAGCTTAGGCGGCTTCTCCTATAATTCACCCCTCCACTTT. As protein: CASSLGGFSYNSPLHF. The complete variable domain, with remaining parts taken from reference TRBV7-6 and TRBJ1-6, reads GAGVSQSPRYKVTKRGQDVALRCDPISGHVSLYWYRQALGQGPEFLTYFNYEAQQDKSGLPNDRFSAERPEGSISTLTIQRTEQRDSAMYRCASSLGGFSYNSPLHFGNGTRLTVT.

The chain carries TRBV19 and TRBJ2-7; the match to TRBD2 covers 8 bases. The V gene end was trimmed by 1 base and the J gene end by 6 bases; junction bases not matched to a gene: 5. Germline lookup yields CDR1 LNHDA and CDR2 SQIVND (reference sequence). The CDR3 has 14 amino acids. As DNA, the CDR3 is TGTGCCAGTAGTATAGGCCTAGCGGGTTGCGAGCAGTACTTC. Protein product: CASSIGLAGCEQYF.

This rearrangement joins TRBV19 to TRBJ2-1; 9 positions agree with TRBD1. CDR3 length: 11 amino acids. From germline, CDR1 is LNHDA and CDR2 SQIVND (reference sequence). The chain's CDR3 is CSGTGYNEQFF. The CDR3 nucleotides read TGTTCCGGGACAGGGTACAATGAGCAGTTCTTC.

The CDR3 DNA is TGTGCCAGCAAAACTATTGCGTCATACTATGGCTACACCTTC. Residues: CASKTIASYYGYTF. This sequence joins TRBV6-5 and TRBJ1-2, with D hard to call. Trimming cost V 7 bases and J 3 bases, with 15 bases left between them. The CDR3 sequence is 14 residues long. Germline V gene lookup returns CDR1 MNHEY and CDR2 SVGAGI.

This sequence joins TRBV11-3 and TRBJ1-2; D is unresolved. The germline gives CDR1 SGHNT, CDR2 YENEEA. This CDR3 has 15 residues. Trimming stripped 3 bases from V and 2 bases from J, with 13 bases between. This CDR3 is CASSLGRAVNYGYTF. The CDR3 DNA reads TGTGCCAGCAGCTTGGGGAGGGCCGTGAACTATGGCTACACCTTC.

This sequence joins TRBV28 and TRBJ2-3; 7 bases are shared with TRBD2. V dropped 8 bases and J dropped 3; count of bases not matched to a gene: 5. This CDR3 has 13 amino acids. Germline V gene sequence: CDR1 MDHEN, CDR2 SYDVKM. CDR3 in DNA: TGTGCCAGCGGTGGGGGGGGTACAGATACGCAGTATTTT. Residues: CASGGGGTDTQYF.

The gene calls are TRBV10-3 and TRBJ2-5; 7 nucleotides line up with TRBD1. The CDR3 runs 14 residues. The V gene end was trimmed by 6 bases and the J gene end by 1 base; junction bases not matched to a gene: 5. The germline CDR1 and CDR2 sequences are ENHRY and SYGVKD. The CDR3 here is CAIRGQAAQETQYF. The CDR3 region has the DNA TGTGCCATCAGAGGACAGGCGGCCCAAGAGACCCAGTACTTC.

The V call is TRBV18, the J call TRBJ2-1; D gene ambiguous. The CDR3 is made up of 15 amino acids. The V end lost 6 bases, the J end lost 0 bases, and 12 bases lay between the germline ends. Germline V gene data show CDR1 as KGHSH and CDR2 as LQKENI. CDR3 residues: CASSPSLSSYNEQFF. CDR3 nucleotide sequence: TGTGCCAGCTCGCCTTCTCTATCCTCCTACAATGAGCAGTTCTTC.

The CDR3: CASSFISGGARETQYF. For the CDR3, the DNA is TGTGCCAGCAGTTTCATAAGCGGGGGGGCGCGAGAGACCCAGTACTTC. The gene calls are TRBV27 and TRBJ2-5, with 10 bases lining up with TRBD2. With 3 bases clipped from V and 4 bases from J, the junction kept 8 bases outside the gene matches. The CDR3 is 16 amino acids. Germline V lookup: CDR1 MNHEY, CDR2 SMNVEV (reference sequence).

The gene calls are TRBV18 and TRBJ2-7, with D unclear. Trimming removed 5 bases at V and 3 bases at J, with 5 bases between. Per the germline V gene, CDR1 is KGHSH and CDR2 is LQKENI. There are 11 residues in the CDR3. As DNA, the CDR3 is TGTGCCAGCTCAGCCAGCTACGAGCAGTACTTC. Translating gives CASSASYEQYF.

V gene TRBV28 combines with J gene TRBJ1-2; TRBD1 matches 10 bases. The J segment lost 7 bases and the V segment lost 3 bases, leaving 5 bases of the junction unmatched. The CDR3 extends over 14 amino acids. From germline, CDR1 is MDHEN and CDR2 SYDVKM. The CDR3 DNA reads as TGTGCCAGCAGTTTCAGAGGGACAGGGGCTGGCTACACCTTC. Its translation is CASSFRGTGAGYTF.

The chain couples TRBV6-2 or TRBV6-3 to TRBJ1-2; the D is unclear. V dropped 3 bases and J dropped 5 bases, with 7 bases sitting between them. Germline V gene sequence: CDR1 MNHEY, CDR2 SVGEGT. The CDR3 has 12 amino acids. Here the CDR3 reads CASSYSGYGYTF. CDR3 nucleotides: TGTGCCAGCAGTTATTCCGGGTATGGCTACACCTTC.

This CDR3 is CASSQGDQPQHF. For the CDR3, the DNA is TGTGCCAGCAGCCAGGGGGATCAGCCCCAGCATTTT. The genes are TRBV12-3 or TRBV12-4 and TRBJ1-5; 7 nucleotides agree with TRBD1. With V trimmed by 6 bases and J by 5 bases, 1 base remained unmatched. The CDR3 is 12 amino acids.

The chain carries TRBV7-2 and TRBJ2-1; TRBD1 might be the D (6 bases). Trimming removed 3 bases at V and 10 bases at J, with 13 bases between. The CDR3 covers 13 residues. The germline V gene encodes CDR1 SGHTA and CDR2 FQGNSA. CDR3 DNA: TGTGCCAGCAGCTTCTCCGTACAGGGAGAGCAGTTCTTC. It translates to CASSFSVQGEQFF.

The CDR3 region is CASSIDRVYGYTF. The CDR3 DNA is TGTGCCAGCAGCATCGACAGGGTCTATGGCTACACCTTC. The chain links TRBV5-4 to TRBJ1-2; TRBD1 matches at 7 bases. In germline, CDR1 is SGHNT, CDR2 YYREEE (reference sequence). The V segment lost 4 bases and the J segment 4 bases; nucleotides outside the gene matches: 4. The CDR3 runs 13 residues.

The rearrangement uses TRBV5-1 and TRBJ2-1; no reliable D call. Germline V gene data show CDR1 as SGHRS and CDR2 as YFSETQ. The CDR3 totals 16 residues. Trimming pared 3 bases from V and 0 bases from J, leaving 13 bases between. The CDR3 reads CASSSPPGSSYNEQFF. In nucleotides, the CDR3 is TGCGCCAGCAGCTCCCCTCCGGGTTCCTCCTACAATGAGCAGTTCTTC.

The CDR3 DNA reads TGTGCCAGCAGCGTCGGGATTGGCACTGAAGCTTTCTTT. This gives the protein CASSVGIGTEAFF. This sequence joins TRBV12-3 or TRBV12-4 and TRBJ1-1; no clear D gene. V dropped 6 bases and J dropped 4 bases, with 12 bases sitting between them. The CDR3 has 13 amino acids.